Shown below are 10 T cell receptor beta chains from a single sample sequenced in a study of early T cells in non-severe SARS-CoV-2 infection. TCRdb processed the 5' RACE reads anew with MiXCR; each CDR3 protein has one entry. The sample yields tens of thousands of distinct CDR3 sequences, about 11% seen once. Material: whole blood. The receptors stem from an adult who was a healthcare worker with PCR-confirmed SARS-CoV-2 infection or an uninfected control (not recorded which).

The rearrangement links TRBV30 to TRBJ2-1; 7 bases are a match to TRBD2. Germline V CDR1 and CDR2: GTSNPN, SVGIG (reference sequence). The CDR3 length is 13 residues. The junction had 7 bases not matched to a gene; V was cut back by 8 bases and J by 3 bases. CDR3 loop: CATRDYFYNEQFF. CDR3 DNA: TGTGCCACCAGGGACTACTTCTACAATGAGCAGTTCTTC.

This clonotype was found many times. The rearrangement joins TRBV5-1 to TRBJ1-5; no clear D gene. The CDR3 covers 12 residues. V lost 4 bases and J lost 3, with 5 bases in between. From germline, CDR1 is SGHRS and CDR2 YFSETQ. The CDR3 DNA reads as TGCGCCAGCAGCGCCTACAATCAGCCCCAGCATTTT. It specifies CASSAYNQPQHF.

The chain couples TRBV18 to TRBJ2-5; D gene uncertain. CDR3 length: 13 residues. The V end lost 1 base, the J end lost 3 bases, and 6 bases lay between the germline ends. CDR1 and CDR2 from the germline V gene are KGHSH and LQKENI. CDR3 in amino acids: CASSPQAKETQYF. CDR3 DNA: TGTGCCAGCTCACCACAGGCGAAAGAGACCCAGTACTTC. Looking up the rest from reference TRBV18 and TRBJ2-5 gives the full variable domain: NAGVMQNPRHLVRRRGQEARLRCSPMKGHSHVYWYRQLPEEGLKFMVYLQKENIIDESGMPKERFSAEFPKEGPSILRIQQVVRGDSAAYFCASSPQAKETQYFGPGTRLLVL.

The chain employs TRBV19 and TRBJ2-5, with 12 bases fitting TRBD1. CDR3 size: 17 residues. With V trimmed by 3 bases and J by 2 bases, 7 bases remained unmatched. CDR1 and CDR2 (germline): LNHDA, SQIVND (reference sequence). This CDR3 is CASSIGTGGAGQETQYF. CDR3 DNA: TGTGCCAGTAGTATCGGGACAGGGGGCGCCGGGCAAGAGACCCAGTACTTC.

This clonotype has more than one count but fewer than ten. V usage is TRBV18 and J usage is TRBJ1-1; D ambiguous. The germline V and J ends were trimmed by 4 bases and 7 bases, with 7 bases remaining between them. Germline assignment: CDR1 KGHSH and CDR2 LQKENI. This CDR3 contains 11 residues. CDR3: CASSRDGEAFF. The CDR3 nucleotides are TGTGCCAGCTCACGCGACGGTGAAGCTTTCTTT.

This clonotype was picked up many times. The V and J genes are TRBV7-8 and TRBJ1-2; D not certain. Germline CDR1 reads SGHVS; CDR2 reads FQNEAQ. Between the trimmed V and J ends, which lost 3 bases and 0 bases, there was a span of 8 bases. This CDR3 comprises 14 residues. The CDR3 DNA reads as TGTGCCAGCAGCTTCGCGACACCTAACTATGGCTACACCTTC. Translating it yields CASSFATPNYGYTF.

This clonotype appeared many times. This chain links TRBV4-1 with TRBJ1-1; the D gene is possibly TRBD1 (5 bases). V was trimmed by 0 bases and J by 7 bases, leaving 9 bases between them. The CDR3 extends over 13 amino acids. CDR1 and CDR2 (germline): MGHRA, YSYEKL. The CDR3 reads CASSQDGRDEAFF. CDR3 nucleotide sequence: TGCGCCAGCAGCCAAGATGGCAGGGATGAAGCTTTCTTT.

This clonotype has just a few counts. The rearrangement links TRBV24-1 to TRBJ1-5; TRBD1 agrees at 8 bases. The V gene end was trimmed by 1 base and the J gene end by 4 bases; junction bases not matched to a gene: 8. The CDR3 totals 17 residues. Germline V gene sequence: CDR1 KGHDR, CDR2 SFDVKD. CDR3 DNA sequence: TGTGCCACCAGTGATTTATTTCAGGGGGCGCGTAATCAGCCCCAGCATTTT. The encoded protein is CATSDLFQGARNQPQHF.

This clonotype has more than one count but fewer than ten. The CDR3 DNA is TGTGCCAGCCTAAGAGGGGGCAATGAGCAGTTCTTC. As protein: CASLRGGNEQFF. The chain couples TRBV12-3 or TRBV12-4 to TRBJ2-1, with D tentatively TRBD1 (6 bases). The ends were cut back, 8 bases at V and 6 bases at J, with 11 bases in the middle. The CDR3 runs to 12 residues.

This clonotype was seen at least ten times. V usage is TRBV7-2 and J usage is TRBJ2-7; 7 positions agree with TRBD2. This CDR3 has 12 residues. V lost 5 bases and J lost 3; bases outside the gene matches: 1. Germline CDR1 reads SGHTA; CDR2 reads FQGNSA. Here the CDR3 reads CASSRDYYEQYF. As DNA, the CDR3 is TGTGCCAGCAGCAGGGACTACTACGAGCAGTACTTC.